The rows below give T cell receptor beta chains drawn from one sample of a study of shared clonotypes between healthy human individuals. The data were produced by immunoSEQ multiplex PCR, yet TCRdb's version contains in-frame clones alone and is incomplete. Of some 900,000 clones listed, less than 85% are singletons. The sequenced material came from memory CD4+ T cells sorted from blood. The receptors come from a man aged 18 to 30 in good health. The CDR3 runs from the conserved cysteine through the conserved F or W. Fields, in order: V gene, clone size, J gene, D gene, CDR3 protein, CDR3 DNA. The D gene is left open where the match is weak. Clone size is shown for a subset of rows, as once, few, many or a class of expanded clone.

>TRBV5-4|NA|TRBJ2-1|TRBD2
CASSFGTSTSGNNEQFF
TGTGCCAGCAGCTTTGGGACGTCGACTAGCGGGAACAATGAGCAGTTCTTC
>TRBV2|few|TRBJ1-1|NA
CASRFPGLNTEAFF
TGTGCCAGCAGGTTCCCGGGCTTGAACACTGAAGCTTTCTTT
>TRBV6-5|NA|TRBJ2-7|TRBD1
CASSLAGQGSYEQYF
TGTGCCAGCAGTCTCGCTGGACAGGGGTCCTACGAGCAGTACTTC
>TRBV7-2|once|TRBJ1-3|NA
CASSLYRSSSGNTIYF
TGTGCCAGCAGCTTATACAGGTCCAGCTCTGGAAACACCATATATTTT
>TRBV7-9|once|TRBJ2-1|TRBD2
CASTKGTSGYHNEQFF
TGTGCCAGCACCAAAGGGACTAGCGGCTACCACAATGAGCAGTTCTTC
>TRBV19|NA|TRBJ2-3|NA
CASSIELAKDTQYF
TGTGCCAGTAGTATAGAGCTAGCAAAAGATACGCAGTATTTT
>TRBV25-1|NA|TRBJ1-6|NA
CASRKQGDNSPLHF
TGTGCCAGCAGAAAACAGGGTGATAATTCACCCCTCCACTTT
>TRBV6-1|NA|TRBJ1-5|NA
CASSLISNQPQHF
TGTGCCAGCAGCCTCATCAGCAATCAGCCCCAGCATTTT
>TRBV29-1|NA|TRBJ2-3|NA
CSVKGVGTDTQYF
TGCAGCGTAAAAGGGGTGGGCACAGATACGCAGTATTTT
>TRBV7-9|NA|TRBJ2-5|TRBD2
CASGTGTSGRAQETQYF
TGTGCCAGCGGAACAGGGACTAGCGGGAGGGCGCAAGAGACCCAGTACTTC
>TRBV4-1|NA|TRBJ2-3|NA
CASSLRASPF
TGCGCCAGCAGCCTTCGGGCTAGCCCTTTT
>TRBV4-3|NA|TRBJ2-3|TRBD2
CASSRGTSGSTDTQYF
TGCGCCAGCAGCCGAGGGACTAGCGGGAGCACAGATACGCAGTATTTT
>TRBV19|NA|TRBJ2-7|TRBD2
CASSIPLAGVYEQYF
TGTGCCAGTAGTATACCGCTAGCGGGAGTTTACGAGCAGTACTTC
>TRBV14|NA|TRBJ1-1|NA
CASSQDRRGSTEAFF
TGTGCCAGCAGCCAAGATAGGCGTGGTAGCACTGAAGCTTTCTTT
>TRBV14|NA|TRBJ2-5|TRBD2
CASSPRLAETQYF
TGTGCCAGCAGCCCCCGACTAGCGGAGACCCAGTACTTC
>TRBV11-3|NA|TRBJ1-1|NA
CASSLQVNTEAFF
TGTGCCAGCAGTCTACAGGTGAACACTGAAGCTTTCTTT
>TRBV30|few|TRBJ2-3|NA
CAWSREYTDTQYF
TGTGCCTGGAGTAGGGAGTACACAGATACGCAGTATTTT
>TRBV11-3|NA|TRBJ1-2|NA
CASSLDQGAGYTF
TGTGCCAGCAGCTTAGACCAGGGTGCCGGCTACACCTTC
>TRBV9|NA|TRBJ2-5|NA
CASSPSGFQETQYF
TGTGCCAGCAGCCCCTCCGGGTTCCAAGAGACCCAGTACTTC
>TRBV5-4|NA|TRBJ2-1|NA
CASRSGAVGEQFF
TGTGCCAGCAGGTCCGGGGCCGTCGGGGAGCAGTTCTTC
>TRBV18|NA|TRBJ2-5|NA
CASSPPGETQYF
TGTGCCAGCTCACCACCGGGCGAGACCCAGTACTTC
>TRBV11-2|NA|TRBJ2-7|NA
CASSLTGLSSYEQYF
TGTGCCAGCAGCTTAACGGGGCTCTCCTCCTACGAGCAGTACTTC
>TRBV25-1|NA|TRBJ2-1|TRBD1
CASSELGGTYNEQFF
TGTGCCAGCAGTGAATTAGGGGGCACCTACAATGAGCAGTTCTTC
>TRBV18|few|TRBJ1-3|NA
CASRLSGNTIYF
TGTGCCAGCCGGTTGTCTGGAAACACCATATATTTT
>TRBV18|NA|TRBJ2-1|NA
CASSPQQGMEYNEQFF
TGTGCCAGCTCACCCCAACAGGGTATGGAGTACAATGAGCAGTTCTTC
>TRBV7-6|NA|TRBJ2-7|TRBD1
CASSLAGTGGGRQYF
TGTGCCAGCAGCTTAGCCGGGACAGGGGGCGGTAGGCAGTACTTC
>TRBV10-2|NA|TRBJ2-3|TRBD2
CASSSGGGVGGRGADTQYF
TGCGCCAGCAGCAGTGGAGGGGGAGTGGGCGGGAGGGGTGCAGATACGCAGTATTTT
>TRBV7-8|NA|TRBJ1-5|NA
CASSLSAGGNQPQHF
TGTGCCAGCAGCTTGTCGGCAGGGGGCAATCAGCCCCAGCATTTT
>TRBV5-1|NA|TRBJ2-5|TRBD1
CASSPEGTVKETQYF
TGCGCCAGCAGCCCGGAAGGGACAGTAAAAGAGACCCAGTACTTC
>TRBV28|NA|TRBJ1-2|TRBD1
CASSPTGTDYGYTF
TGTGCCAGCAGCCCTACCGGGACAGACTATGGCTACACCTTC